The clone carrying this TCR beta chain was counted once. What it binds is not known. The germline V gene has CDR1 DFQATT and CDR2 SNEGSKA (reference sequence). V shed 6 bases and J shed 3 bases, with 17 bases lying between them. This CDR3 region has 14 residues. The sample belongs to a study of T cells after yellow fever vaccination. Points from the study as a whole: Any FACS-sorted repertoire could hold abundant clonotypes that contaminate it from the bulk population. Clonotypes found in both CD4 and CD8 compartments made up a small share.

TCRdb ran MiXCR on the 5' RACE reads and lists one entry per CDR3 protein. The sample holds 620,000 or so distinct CDR3 sequences, roughly 12% seen once. The receptor comes from a man younger than 45 who received the YFV17D yellow fever vaccine. This chain joins TRBV20-1 and TRBJ2-5; unclear D gene. The sample consisted of PBMCs, taken on the day of the yellow fever booster vaccination. The chain's CDR3 is CSATPLGEKETQYF. In nucleotides, the CDR3 is TGCAGTGCGACCCCCCTAGGCGAGAAAGAGACCCAGTACTTC.